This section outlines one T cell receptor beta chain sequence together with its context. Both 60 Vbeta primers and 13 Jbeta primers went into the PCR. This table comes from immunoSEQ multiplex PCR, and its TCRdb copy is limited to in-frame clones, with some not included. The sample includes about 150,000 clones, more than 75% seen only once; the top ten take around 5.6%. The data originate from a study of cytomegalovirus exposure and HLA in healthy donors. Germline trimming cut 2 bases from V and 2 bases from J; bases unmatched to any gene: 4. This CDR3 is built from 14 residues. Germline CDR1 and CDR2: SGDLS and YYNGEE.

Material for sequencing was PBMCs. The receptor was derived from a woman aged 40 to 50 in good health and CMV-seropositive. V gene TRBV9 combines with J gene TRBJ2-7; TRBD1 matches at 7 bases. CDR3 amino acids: CASSVSGQPYEQYF. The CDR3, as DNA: TGTGCCAGCAGCGTCTCGGGACAGCCCTACGAGCAGTACTTC.